The 17 T cell receptor beta chains given below trace back to one sample, sequenced in a study of cytotoxic CD8 clonotypes in ibrutinib-treated CLL. Profiling relied on immunoSEQ multiplex PCR, and the TCRdb table lists in-frame clones only, not all of them. The table has approximately 70,000 clones, 70% to 90% seen once. The source material was PBMCs, sampled at disease progression, from a patient treated with ibrutinib. These receptors originate from a human donor with chronic lymphocytic leukemia.

This chain joins TRBV6-1 and TRBJ2-3, with TRBD2 matching over 7 bases. The V segment lost 1 base and the J segment 5 bases; nucleotides outside the gene matches: 6. The CDR3 totals 15 residues. In germline, CDR1 is MNHNS, CDR2 SASEGT. In nucleotides, the CDR3 is TGTGCCAGCAGTGAAGACGGCGGGAGAATAGATACGCAGTATTTT. It encodes CASSEDGGRIDTQYF.

This chain connects TRBV18 to TRBJ1-1; D might be TRBD1 (6 bases). This CDR3 is built from 14 residues. Germline CDR1 and CDR2: KGHSH and LQKENI. The ends were cut back, 5 bases at V and 2 bases at J, with 12 bases in the middle. The CDR3 region has the DNA TGTGCCAGCTCAGGGGGACAAACTAACACTGAAGCTTTCTTT. Its translation is CASSGGQTNTEAFF.

The CDR3 spells CASSSMGRQGYTEAFF. CDR3 DNA sequence: TGTGCCAGCAGCTCCATGGGAAGACAGGGGTACACTGAAGCTTTCTTT. V and J are TRBV11-2 and TRBJ1-1, with 8 bases identical to TRBD1. Germline CDR1 is SGHAT and CDR2 is FQNNGV. The J segment lost 3 bases and the V segment lost 4 bases, leaving 10 bases of the junction unmatched. CDR3 length equals 16 residues.

The chain joins TRBV10-2 to TRBJ1-1; D not certain. Per germline, CDR1 WSHSY and CDR2 SAAADI. Trimming cost V 7 bases and J 2 bases, with 8 bases left between them. There are 12 residues in the CDR3. CDR3 DNA: TGCGCCAGCATGGGATTAAACACTGAAGCTTTCTTT. It translates to CASMGLNTEAFF.

This sequence joins TRBV19 and TRBJ1-2, with a tentative D call TRBD1 (5 bases). The germline V gene has CDR1 LNHDA and CDR2 SQIVND (reference sequence). The CDR3 extends over 19 amino acids. V was cut by 5 bases and J by 7 bases, with 32 bases left in between. The CDR3 region has the DNA TGTGCCAGTAGTGGGATTTCGTTGGTTGCAGGGTCCGGGTCTTTTGGCTACACCTTC. This codes for CASSGISLVAGSGSFGYTF.

CDR3 loop: CASSFAGTGSTDTQYF. The CDR3 DNA follows: TGTGCCAGCAGTTTTGCAGGGACAGGGTCGACAGATACGCAGTATTTT. This chain links TRBV27 with TRBJ2-3, with 9 bases fitting TRBD1. J gave up 3 bases and V 3 bases, and 7 bases lay outside the gene matches. Germline CDR1 reads MNHEY; CDR2 reads SMNVEV (reference sequence). The CDR3 consists of 16 residues.

The rearrangement joins TRBV5-1 to TRBJ2-2, with TRBD2 matching over 7 bases. This CDR3 region has 15 residues. The germline V gene encodes CDR1 SGHRS and CDR2 YFSETQ. J gave up 4 bases and V 5 bases, and 8 bases lay outside the gene matches. CDR3 in amino acids: CASRSGGRLTGELFF. In DNA form, the CDR3 reads TGCGCCAGCAGGAGCGGCGGGAGACTCACCGGGGAGCTGTTTTTT.

The chain uses TRBV6-5 and TRBJ2-7; 8 positions agree with TRBD2. The CDR3 runs to 16 residues. CDR1 MNHEY and CDR2 SVGAGI come from the germline V gene. The trim removed 0 bases at V and 3 bases at J, leaving 7 bases unmatched. In DNA form, the CDR3 reads TGTGCCAGCAGTTACTCCCAGACTAGCGCCTTCTACGAGCAGTACTTC. It translates to CASSYSQTSAFYEQYF.

The gene calls are TRBV11-3 and TRBJ1-2; no clear D. The CDR3 has 17 amino acids. Germline CDR1 SGHNT, CDR2 YENEEA. Trimming left V 3 bases short and J 4 bases short, with 21 bases between. The CDR3 region has the DNA TGTGCCAGCAGCTTGGGCACAGCCTATTTGAGGATCTATGGCTACACCTTC. This gives the protein CASSLGTAYLRIYGYTF.

The chain has TRBV30 and TRBJ2-3; TRBD2 matches 10 bases. V gave up 3 bases and J gave up 0 bases; unmatched junction bases: 3. The CDR3 loop spans 15 amino acids. The germline CDR1 and CDR2 sequences are GTSNPN and SVGIG (reference sequence). Here the CDR3 DNA reads TGTGCCTGGAGCGTAGCGGGAGGTAGCACAGATACGCAGTATTTT. It is translated as CAWSVAGGSTDTQYF.

This chain links TRBV5-1 with TRBJ2-2; perhaps TRBD2 as D (5 bases). Germline V gene data show CDR1 as SGHRS and CDR2 as YFSETQ. The germline V and J ends were trimmed by 2 bases and 2 bases, with 7 bases remaining between them. The CDR3 loop spans 14 amino acids. The CDR3 nucleotides read TGCGCCAGCAGCTTCGAGGGAAACACCGGGGAGCTGTTTTTT. Translated, it gives CASSFEGNTGELFF.

V and J are TRBV7-9 and TRBJ1-1; D unresolved. This CDR3 spans 13 amino acids. Germline values: CDR1 SEHNR, CDR2 FQNEAQ (reference sequence). Trimming removed 5 bases at V and 3 bases at J, with 10 bases between. CDR3: CASSLSSDTEAFF. Written as DNA, the CDR3 is TGTGCCAGCAGCCTGAGCAGCGACACTGAAGCTTTCTTT.

The CDR3: CASKKRHPNTEAFF. Here the CDR3 DNA reads TGTGCCAGCAAAAAGAGACACCCGAACACTGAAGCTTTCTTT. The chain has TRBV28 and TRBJ1-1; D remains ambiguous. The CDR3 loop spans 14 amino acids. Looked up from germline, CDR1 is MDHEN and CDR2 is SYDVKM. V was cut by 7 bases and J by 1 base, with 13 bases left in between.

The V and J genes are TRBV5-8 and TRBJ2-1, with D possibly matching TRBD2 (5 bases). Per germline, CDR1 SGHTS and CDR2 YDEGEE. The V gene lost 5 bases and the J gene lost 10 bases, with 16 bases spanning the gap. There are 13 residues in the CDR3. The CDR3 DNA reads as TGTGCCAGCAGGGACTCATGGGTGGGGGAGCAGTTCTTC. Protein product: CASRDSWVGEQFF.

The rearrangement uses TRBV6-5 and TRBJ1-6; maybe TRBD1 (5 bases). V lost 0 bases to trimming and J lost 6 bases, with 12 bases between them. From germline, CDR1 is MNHEY and CDR2 SVGAGI. The CDR3 sequence is 16 residues long. The CDR3: CASSYSLQGANSPLHF. The DNA for the CDR3 is TGTGCCAGCAGTTACTCGCTGCAGGGCGCTAATTCACCCCTCCACTTT.

V gene TRBV5-4 combines with J gene TRBJ1-2, with 9 bases fitting TRBD1. Germline CDR1 SGHNT, CDR2 YYREEE (reference sequence). V lost 0 bases to trimming and J lost 8 bases; unmatched junction nucleotides: 5. The CDR3 has 14 residues. The CDR3, as DNA: TGTGCCAGCAGCTTGGGGGGACAGGGATGGGGCTACACCTTC. Residues: CASSLGGQGWGYTF.

This clone is termed medium-sized. The gene calls are TRBV6-5 and TRBJ2-1, with D possibly TRBD2 on 6 matching bases. The CDR3 spans 16 residues. CDR1 and CDR2 (germline): MNHEY, SVGAGI. V was shortened by 0 bases and J by 0 bases, with 9 bases between the two germline ends. CDR3 in amino acids: CASSYSGGLSYNEQFF. CDR3 DNA sequence: TGTGCCAGCAGTTACTCGGGGGGACTCTCCTACAATGAGCAGTTCTTC.